The 10 T cell receptor beta chains in this list originate from one sample, sequenced in a study of blood T cell repertoires in COVID-19. Sequenced by immunoSEQ multiplex PCR; TCRdb stores in-frame clones only, minus some. Here the sample spans roughly 410,000 clones, around 87% being singletons. Sequenced: peripheral blood. All receptors derive from a woman aged 60-70 years with COVID-19, enrolled during active disease.

The V gene is TRBV5-4, the J gene TRBJ2-7, with TRBD2 as a possible D gene (6 bases). In germline, CDR1 is SGHNT, CDR2 YYREEE (reference sequence). Trimming cost V 4 bases and J 3 bases, with 20 bases left between them. The CDR3 length is 16 residues. Here the CDR3 DNA reads TGTGCCAGCAGCCCGAGCCCTGGGACTCGACTCTACGAGCAGTACTTC. Translated: CASSPSPGTRLYEQYF. The entire variable domain, with the rest obtained from reference TRBV5-4 and TRBJ2-7, is as follows: ETGVTQSPTHLIKTRGQQVTLRCSSQSGHNTVSWYQQALGQGPQFIFQYYREEENGRGNFPPRFSGLQFPNYSSELNVNALELDDSALYLCASSPSPGTRLYEQYFGPGTRLTVT.

CDR3 in DNA: TGTGCCTGGAGTGTACAGACAGTGAGAAACACCATATATTTT. Residues: CAWSVQTVRNTIYF. The V and J genes are TRBV30 and TRBJ1-3, with D maybe TRBD1 (5 bases). Per the germline V gene, CDR1 is GTSNPN and CDR2 is SVGIG (reference sequence). Trimming pared 0 bases from V and 5 bases from J, leaving 11 bases between. This CDR3 region has 14 residues. Full variable domain (outside the CDR3, taken from reference TRBV30 and TRBJ1-3): SQTIHQWPATLVQPVGSPLSLECTVEGTSNPNLYWYRQAAGRGLQLLFYSVGIGQISSEVPQNLSASRPQDRQFILSSKKLLLSDSGFYLCAWSVQTVRNTIYFGEGSWLTVV.

The chain joins TRBV4-2 to TRBJ1-3; TRBD1 agrees at 9 bases. The CDR3 runs to 16 residues. Germline V gene data show CDR1 as LGHNA and CDR2 as YNFKEQ. V was clipped by 3 bases and J by 5 bases; unmatched bases: 8. The CDR3: CASSHDPGQGRNTIYF. The CDR3 nucleotides read TGTGCCAGCAGCCACGACCCCGGACAGGGGAGAAACACCATATATTTT.

This clone was seen more than once but under ten times. This chain joins TRBV4-1 and TRBJ2-3, with 9 positions matching TRBD2. CDR1 MGHRA and CDR2 YSYEKL come from the germline V gene. V lost 4 bases, J lost 1 base, and 0 bases stayed unmatched. This CDR3 spans 14 amino acids. The CDR3 loop reads CASSLAGGTDTQYF. As DNA, the CDR3 is TGCGCCAGCAGCCTAGCGGGGGGCACAGATACGCAGTATTTT.

This sequence joins TRBV21-1 and TRBJ1-4. TRBV21-1 is classified as a pseudogene. The CDR3 runs to 12 residues. The CDR3 reads CASSIPLLPLFF. Written as DNA, the CDR3 is TGTGCCAGCAGCATTCCACTTCTCCCACTGTTTTTT.

The chain employs TRBV9 and TRBJ2-7, with D tentatively TRBD2 (5 bases). Trimming took 0 bases from V and 6 from J, leaving 16 bases between them. This CDR3 is built from 15 residues. Germline V lookup: CDR1 SGDLS, CDR2 YYNGEE. The CDR3 DNA follows: TGTGCCAGCAGCGTAGGTGGACTCAAGGTCGGCGAGCAGTACTTC. Translating it yields CASSVGGLKVGEQYF.

This clone occurred once. V and J are TRBV27 and TRBJ2-7; no definite D call. Germline values: CDR1 MNHEY, CDR2 SMNVEV (reference sequence). Trimming shortened V by 2 bases and J by 3 bases, and 8 bases separated the two germline ends. The CDR3 loop spans 13 amino acids. The DNA of the CDR3 is TGTGCCAGCAGTTTACAGGCCAGCTACGAGCAGTACTTC. Translation: CASSLQASYEQYF.

This clone was observed a handful of times. The CDR3 sequence is CASSFSELSGNTIYF. DNA of the CDR3: TGTGCCAGCAGCTTTTCGGAGCTCTCTGGAAACACCATATATTTT. The V and J genes are TRBV5-5 and TRBJ1-3; no reliable D call. Deletions cut 2 bases from V and 0 bases from J, with 9 bases between. Germline CDR1 is SGHKS and CDR2 is YYEKEE (reference sequence). The CDR3 is 15 amino acids.

The chain uses TRBV21-1 and TRBJ2-7; the D call TRBD2 from the table was never checked on the DNA. TRBV21-1 is annotated as a pseudogene. This CDR3 region has 14 residues. CDR3: CASIPRPGQTEQYF. The CDR3, as DNA: TGTGCCAGCATTCCGAGGCCGGGTCAAACAGAGCAGTACTTC.

The count of this clone is one. The V and J genes are TRBV7-6 and TRBJ1-1; weak D call: TRBD1 (5 bases). V shed 4 bases and J shed 2 bases, with 14 bases lying between them. Germline V gives CDR1 SGHVS, CDR2 FNYEAQ. The CDR3 length is 15 residues. DNA for the CDR3: TGTGCCAGCAGCTCCCGCGGGACGGATAACACTGAAGCTTTCTTT. Its translation is CASSSRGTDNTEAFF. Complete variable domain (other parts from reference TRBV7-6 and TRBJ1-1): GAGVSQSPRYKVTKRGQDVALRCDPISGHVSLYWYRQALGQGPEFLTYFNYEAQQDKSGLPNDRFSAERPEGSISTLTIQRTEQRDSAMYRCASSSRGTDNTEAFFGQGTRLTVV.